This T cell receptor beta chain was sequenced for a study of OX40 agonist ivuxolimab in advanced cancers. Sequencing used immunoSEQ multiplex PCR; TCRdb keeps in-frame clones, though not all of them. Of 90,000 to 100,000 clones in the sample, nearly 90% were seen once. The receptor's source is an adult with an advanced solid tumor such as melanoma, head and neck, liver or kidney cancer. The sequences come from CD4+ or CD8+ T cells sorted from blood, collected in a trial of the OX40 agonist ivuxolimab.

The CDR3 sequence: CASSTGWNTEAFF. CDR3 nucleotide sequence: TGTGCCAGCAGCACAGGTTGGAACACTGAAGCTTTCTTT. The V gene is TRBV5-4, the J gene TRBJ1-1, with D maybe TRBD1 (5 bases). Germline CDR1 SGHNT, CDR2 YYREEE (reference sequence). This CDR3 has 13 residues. The V end lost 4 bases, the J end lost 1 base, and 8 bases lay between the germline ends.